A selection of T cell receptor beta chains follows, all from one sample in a study of cytomegalovirus exposure and HLA in healthy donors. Clones were sequenced by immunoSEQ multiplex PCR, and TCRdb holds only the in-frame ones, with some missing. The profile shows roughly 120,000 clones, more than 70% of them singletons. The sample was PBMCs. The source of these receptors is a man aged 18 to 30 in good health and CMV-seronegative. The CDR3 runs from the conserved cysteine through the conserved F or W. Each record gives: V gene, J gene, D gene, CDR3 length, clone size, CDR3 protein, CDR3 DNA. D genes are given only for firm matches. Expanded clones are given a class, and other clones once, few, many or no size at all.

V gene: TRBV15
J gene: TRBJ2-1
D gene: TRBD1
CDR3 length: 15
clone size: NA
CDR3 protein: CATSVYRGSYNEQFF
CDR3 DNA: TGTGCCACCAGCGTTTACAGGGGAAGCTACAATGAGCAGTTCTTC

V gene: TRBV27
J gene: TRBJ1-1
D gene: TRBD1
CDR3 length: 21
clone size: NA
CDR3 protein: CASSFLPKWRDRGLWVTEAFF
CDR3 DNA: TGTGCCAGCAGTTTTCTCCCCAAATGGCGGGACAGGGGGCTTTGGGTCACTGAAGCTTTCTTT

V gene: TRBV7-8
J gene: TRBJ2-1
D gene: TRBD2
CDR3 length: 15
clone size: NA
CDR3 protein: CASSLSSLAGHEQFF
CDR3 DNA: TGTGCCAGCAGCTTAAGCTCACTAGCGGGACATGAGCAGTTCTTC

V gene: TRBV28
J gene: TRBJ2-1
D gene: TRBD2
CDR3 length: 15
clone size: NA
CDR3 protein: CASSLRRERNNEQFF
CDR3 DNA: TGTGCCAGCAGTTTAAGGCGGGAGCGTAACAATGAGCAGTTCTTC

V gene: TRBV6-5
J gene: TRBJ1-5
D gene: NA
CDR3 length: 13
clone size: NA
CDR3 protein: CASSRGGDQPQHF
CDR3 DNA: TGTGCCAGCAGCCGAGGGGGAGATCAGCCCCAGCATTTT

V gene: TRBV6-5
J gene: TRBJ2-5
D gene: TRBD1
CDR3 length: 14
clone size: NA
CDR3 protein: CASSPTGGRETQYF
CDR3 DNA: TGTGCCAGCAGCCCCACAGGGGGCCGGGAGACCCAGTACTTC

V gene: TRBV7-9
J gene: TRBJ2-1
D gene: TRBD2
CDR3 length: 14
clone size: NA
CDR3 protein: CASSLGGLMNEQFF
CDR3 DNA: TGTGCCAGCAGCTTAGGGGGACTAATGAATGAGCAGTTCTTC

V gene: TRBV6-9
J gene: TRBJ2-3
D gene: TRBD2
CDR3 length: 16
clone size: NA
CDR3 protein: CASSYEDGGEGSAQYF
CDR3 DNA: TGTGCCAGCAGTTATGAGGATGGGGGGGAGGGCTCCGCGCAGTATTTT

V gene: TRBV5-1
J gene: TRBJ2-2
D gene: TRBD1
CDR3 length: 14
clone size: few
CDR3 protein: CASGQGAITGELFF
CDR3 DNA: TGCGCCAGCGGTCAGGGGGCTATCACCGGGGAGCTGTTTTTT

V gene: TRBV25-1
J gene: TRBJ1-4
D gene: NA
CDR3 length: 15
clone size: NA
CDR3 protein: CASSDPSGGQEKLFF
CDR3 DNA: TGTGCCAGCAGTGACCCTTCGGGGGGTCAGGAAAAACTGTTTTTT

V gene: TRBV6-6
J gene: TRBJ1-4
D gene: TRBD1
CDR3 length: 14
clone size: NA
CDR3 protein: CASRSGQRSEKLFF
CDR3 DNA: TGTGCCAGCAGGTCGGGACAGAGATCAGAAAAACTGTTTTTT

V gene: TRBV18
J gene: TRBJ2-7
D gene: NA
CDR3 length: 13
clone size: NA
CDR3 protein: CASSPRAPGDKYF
CDR3 DNA: TGTGCCAGCTCGCCCCGAGCCCCTGGAGATAAGTACTTC

V gene: TRBV5-6
J gene: TRBJ1-1
D gene: NA
CDR3 length: 15
clone size: NA
CDR3 protein: CASSLGAGGYTEAFF
CDR3 DNA: TGTGCCAGCAGCTTGGGGGCAGGAGGGTATACTGAAGCTTTCTTT

V gene: TRBV19
J gene: TRBJ1-3
D gene: NA
CDR3 length: 16
clone size: NA
CDR3 protein: CASSMDGRTVGNTIYF
CDR3 DNA: TGTGCCAGTAGTATGGACGGGAGGACGGTAGGAAACACCATATATTTT

V gene: TRBV6-5
J gene: TRBJ2-3
D gene: TRBD2
CDR3 length: 15
clone size: NA
CDR3 protein: CASSGIAGVTDTQYF
CDR3 DNA: TGTGCCAGCAGTGGGATAGCGGGAGTCACAGATACGCAGTATTTT

V gene: TRBV15
J gene: TRBJ2-1
D gene: NA
CDR3 length: 14
clone size: NA
CDR3 protein: CATSLRGPEDEQFF
CDR3 DNA: TGTGCCACCAGCCTCCGCGGACCGGAGGATGAGCAGTTCTTC

V gene: TRBV5-1
J gene: TRBJ2-2
D gene: NA
CDR3 length: 18
clone size: NA
CDR3 protein: CASSLVLRATSLSGELFF
CDR3 DNA: TGCGCCAGCAGCTTGGTCCTCAGGGCCACTTCCTTGAGCGGGGAGCTGTTTTTT

V gene: TRBV6-5
J gene: TRBJ1-1
D gene: NA
CDR3 length: 16
clone size: NA
CDR3 protein: CASSSGTPMENTEAFF
CDR3 DNA: TGTGCCAGCAGTTCGGGGACTCCGATGGAGAACACTGAAGCTTTCTTT

V gene: TRBV27
J gene: TRBJ1-5
D gene: TRBD1
CDR3 length: 16
clone size: NA
CDR3 protein: CASSEYRGRGNQPQHF
CDR3 DNA: TGTGCCAGCAGTGAATACAGGGGGCGCGGGAATCAGCCCCAGCATTTT

V gene: TRBV6-6
J gene: TRBJ2-5
D gene: NA
CDR3 length: 15
clone size: NA
CDR3 protein: CASSSLGGVRETQYF
CDR3 DNA: TGTGCCAGCAGTTCTCTCGGGGGTGTTCGAGAGACCCAGTACTTC

V gene: TRBV18
J gene: TRBJ1-2
D gene: TRBD1
CDR3 length: 15
clone size: NA
CDR3 protein: CASSGTDRGDSSYTF
CDR3 DNA: TGTGCCAGCTCAGGGACGGACAGGGGAGACTCGAGCTACACCTTC

V gene: TRBV2
J gene: TRBJ2-2
D gene: TRBD1
CDR3 length: 14
clone size: once
CDR3 protein: CASSGQGNTGELFF
CDR3 DNA: TGTGCCAGCAGTGGACAGGGCAACACCGGGGAGCTGTTTTTT

V gene: TRBV5-3
J gene: TRBJ1-2
D gene: NA
CDR3 length: 12
clone size: NA
CDR3 protein: CARSLTVYGYTF
CDR3 DNA: TGTGCCAGAAGCTTGACAGTCTATGGCTACACCTTC

V gene: TRBV4-1
J gene: TRBJ2-3
D gene: TRBD1
CDR3 length: 15
clone size: NA
CDR3 protein: CASSQEDRSTDTQYF
CDR3 DNA: TGCGCCAGCAGCCAAGAGGACAGGAGCACAGATACGCAGTATTTT

V gene: TRBV29-1
J gene: TRBJ2-3
D gene: NA
CDR3 length: 11
clone size: NA
CDR3 protein: CSVLSTDTQYF
CDR3 DNA: TGCAGCGTTCTGAGCACAGATACGCAGTATTTT

V gene: TRBV6-1
J gene: TRBJ2-2
D gene: TRBD1
CDR3 length: 17
clone size: NA
CDR3 protein: CASSEFRGQGGNGELFF
CDR3 DNA: TGTGCCAGCAGTGAATTCCGAGGACAGGGCGGTAACGGGGAGCTGTTTTTT

V gene: TRBV5-4
J gene: TRBJ1-6
D gene: NA
CDR3 length: 14
clone size: few
CDR3 protein: CASSLDRGNSPLHF
CDR3 DNA: TGTGCCAGCAGCTTGGATCGGGGGAATTCACCCCTCCACTTT

V gene: TRBV14
J gene: TRBJ1-2
D gene: TRBD1
CDR3 length: 15
clone size: NA
CDR3 protein: CASSQGIQGAGGYTF
CDR3 DNA: TGTGCCAGCAGCCAAGGTATACAGGGGGCCGGTGGCTACACCTTC

V gene: TRBV7-6
J gene: TRBJ2-7
D gene: TRBD1
CDR3 length: 13
clone size: NA
CDR3 protein: CASSRQGSGEQYF
CDR3 DNA: TGTGCCAGCAGTAGACAGGGCTCGGGTGAGCAGTACTTC

V gene: TRBV11-3
J gene: TRBJ1-2
D gene: TRBD1
CDR3 length: 13
clone size: NA
CDR3 protein: CASSFRTGEGYTF
CDR3 DNA: TGTGCCAGCAGCTTTCGGACAGGGGAAGGCTACACCTTC

V gene: TRBV28
J gene: TRBJ2-5
D gene: NA
CDR3 length: 14
clone size: once
CDR3 protein: CASREHGFEETQYF
CDR3 DNA: TGTGCCAGCAGGGAACACGGGTTTGAAGAGACCCAGTACTTC

V gene: TRBV28
J gene: TRBJ2-1
D gene: NA
CDR3 length: 12
clone size: NA
CDR3 protein: CASSLQISEQFF
CDR3 DNA: TGTGCCAGCAGTCTACAGATATCTGAGCAGTTCTTC

V gene: TRBV28
J gene: TRBJ2-3
D gene: TRBD2
CDR3 length: 16
clone size: NA
CDR3 protein: CASTQRTSGSGDTQYF
CDR3 DNA: TGTGCCAGCACCCAGCGGACTAGCGGGAGTGGAGATACGCAGTATTTT

V gene: TRBV19
J gene: TRBJ2-2
D gene: NA
CDR3 length: 14
clone size: NA
CDR3 protein: CASKKQGATGELFF
CDR3 DNA: TGTGCCAGTAAAAAACAGGGCGCGACCGGGGAGCTGTTTTTT

V gene: TRBV4-1
J gene: TRBJ2-3
D gene: TRBD2
CDR3 length: 17
clone size: NA
CDR3 protein: CASSRFGASGNTDTQYF
CDR3 DNA: TGCGCCAGCAGCCGCTTCGGAGCTAGCGGGAACACAGATACGCAGTATTTT

V gene: TRBV11-3
J gene: TRBJ2-3
D gene: TRBD2
CDR3 length: 20
clone size: NA
CDR3 protein: CASSLAFVQRDTDVPDTQYF
CDR3 DNA: TGTGCCAGCAGCTTGGCCTTTGTGCAGCGGGATACGGATGTGCCAGATACGCAGTATTTT

V gene: TRBV2
J gene: TRBJ2-7
D gene: TRBD2
CDR3 length: 15
clone size: NA
CDR3 protein: CASREGLAGLYEQYF
CDR3 DNA: TGTGCCAGCAGGGAAGGACTAGCGGGACTGTACGAGCAGTACTTC

V gene: TRBV5-1
J gene: TRBJ2-3
D gene: NA
CDR3 length: 12
clone size: NA
CDR3 protein: CASSLEHDTQYF
CDR3 DNA: TGCGCCAGCAGCTTGGAACATGATACGCAGTATTTT

V gene: TRBV11-3
J gene: TRBJ2-1
D gene: TRBD1
CDR3 length: 15
clone size: NA
CDR3 protein: CASSIRQGTYNEQFF
CDR3 DNA: TGTGCCAGCAGCATCCGACAGGGGACCTACAATGAGCAGTTCTTC

V gene: TRBV2
J gene: TRBJ2-2
D gene: TRBD1
CDR3 length: 18
clone size: NA
CDR3 protein: CASSELDRGSRGTGELFF
CDR3 DNA: TGTGCCAGCAGTGAACTGGACAGGGGATCTCGGGGCACCGGGGAGCTGTTTTTT

V gene: TRBV5-1
J gene: TRBJ2-7
D gene: NA
CDR3 length: 14
clone size: NA
CDR3 protein: CASSLDRDGYEQYF
CDR3 DNA: TGCGCCAGCAGCTTGGACAGGGATGGCTACGAGCAGTACTTC

V gene: TRBV28
J gene: TRBJ2-7
D gene: TRBD2
CDR3 length: 13
clone size: NA
CDR3 protein: CASKLAATYEQYF
CDR3 DNA: TGTGCCAGCAAACTAGCGGCGACCTACGAGCAGTACTTC

V gene: TRBV5-1
J gene: TRBJ2-1
D gene: TRBD1
CDR3 length: 14
clone size: NA
CDR3 protein: CASSLGNRGNEQFF
CDR3 DNA: TGCGCCAGCAGCTTGGGAAACAGGGGAAATGAGCAGTTCTTC

V gene: TRBV28
J gene: TRBJ1-5
D gene: TRBD1
CDR3 length: 15
clone size: NA
CDR3 protein: CASSFGTGPLQPQHF
CDR3 DNA: TGTGCCAGCAGTTTCGGGACAGGGCCCCTTCAGCCCCAGCATTTT

V gene: TRBV19
J gene: TRBJ2-2
D gene: TRBD2
CDR3 length: 16
clone size: NA
CDR3 protein: CASSIWREPTTGELFF
CDR3 DNA: TGTGCCAGTAGTATTTGGCGGGAGCCAACCACCGGGGAGCTGTTTTTT